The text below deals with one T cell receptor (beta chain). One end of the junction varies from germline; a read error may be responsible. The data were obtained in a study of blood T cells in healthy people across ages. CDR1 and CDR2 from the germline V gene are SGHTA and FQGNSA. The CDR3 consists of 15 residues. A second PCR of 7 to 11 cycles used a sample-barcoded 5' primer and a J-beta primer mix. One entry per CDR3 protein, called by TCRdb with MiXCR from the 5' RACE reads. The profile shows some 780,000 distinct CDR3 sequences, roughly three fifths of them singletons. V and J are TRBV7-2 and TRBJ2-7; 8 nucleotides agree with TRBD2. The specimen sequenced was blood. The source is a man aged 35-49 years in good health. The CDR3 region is CASSSSGAGDYEQSF. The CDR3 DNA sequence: TGTGCCAGCAGCTCGTCCGGAGCGGGAGACTACGAGCAGTCCTTC.